The 21 T cell receptor beta chains listed next were all sequenced from one sample in a study of T cells in Graves' hyperthyroidism and ophthalmopathy. The investigators amplified TCR beta CDR3 regions from RNA transcripts. HTBI primers were employed in a first-round RT-PCR of the TCR CDR3. TCRdb redid the calling of the multiplex PCR reads with MiXCR, one entry per CDR3 protein. The sample lists 450,000 to 600,000 distinct CDR3 sequences; roughly 15% were seen once. Sequencing used blood. All receptors derive from a middle-aged woman with Graves' hyperthyroidism.

This clonotype was seen many times. The V call is TRBV18, the J call TRBJ2-1; a possible D gene is TRBD2 (6 bases). The CDR3 loop spans 15 amino acids. V dropped 1 base and J dropped 6 bases, with 13 bases sitting between them. The germline V gene encodes CDR1 KGHSH and CDR2 LQKENI. CDR3: CASSPLEGRGNEQFF. For the CDR3, the DNA is TGTGCCAGCTCACCACTGGAGGGCCGGGGCAATGAGCAGTTCTTC.

This clonotype was found many times. The chain couples TRBV2 to TRBJ1-1; D is unresolved. V was shortened by 2 bases and J by 2 bases, with 6 bases between the two germline ends. Germline CDR1 reads SNHLY; CDR2 reads FYNNEI. The CDR3 covers 13 residues. CDR3 nucleotide sequence: TGTGCCAGCAGTGAATTGGCAAACACTGAAGCTTTCTTT. It codes for CASSELANTEAFF.

In this sample, this clonotype turned up many times. A read error may produce the germline difference seen at one junction end. V gene TRBV6-1 combines with J gene TRBJ2-1; weak D call: TRBD2 (5 bases). Germline V gene sequence: CDR1 MNHNS, CDR2 SASEGT. The CDR3 loop spans 12 amino acids. The CDR3 protein is CASRASYDEQFF. The CDR3 DNA is TGTGCCAGCAGGGCTAGCTACGATGAGCAGTTCTTC.

This clonotype was counted ten times or more. This rearrangement joins TRBV24-1 to TRBJ1-6, with a tentative D call TRBD1 (6 bases). The CDR3 loop spans 15 amino acids. V lost 5 bases and J 9 bases, leaving 16 bases between the germline ends. In germline, CDR1 is KGHDR, CDR2 SFDVKD. CDR3 amino acids: CATSAGPPDSSPLHF. As DNA, the CDR3 is TGTGCCACCAGTGCCGGGCCCCCGGACAGTTCACCCCTCCACTTT.

This clonotype was recorded many times. V is TRBV29-1 and J is TRBJ2-3; 7 bases align to TRBD1. V lost 4 bases to trimming and J lost 5 bases; unmatched junction nucleotides: 12. This CDR3 region has 15 residues. In germline, CDR1 is SQVTM, CDR2 ANQGSEA. CDR3 DNA sequence: TGCAGCGTTGGGACAGGAGAACCCCTCGGAGATACGCAGTATTTT. This translates into CSVGTGEPLGDTQYF.

This clonotype was seen many times. V and J are TRBV15 and TRBJ2-1; no firm D call. This CDR3 is 17 amino acids long. V lost 0 bases, J lost 0 bases, and 12 bases lay in between. CDR1 is LNHNV, CDR2 YYDKDF, per germline (reference sequence). This CDR3 is CATSRDPPPSSYNEQFF. DNA of the CDR3: TGTGCCACCAGCAGAGATCCACCCCCGAGCTCCTACAATGAGCAGTTCTTC.

The gene calls are TRBV12-3 or TRBV12-4 and TRBJ1-1; D gene uncertain. With 1 base removed from V and 1 base from J, the gap between germline ends came to 16 bases. There are 17 residues in the CDR3. The CDR3: CASSLGGLWTQNTEAFF. Here the CDR3 DNA reads TGTGCCAGCAGTTTAGGCGGGTTGTGGACTCAGAACACTGAAGCTTTCTTT.

The count of this clonotype is one. CDR3 amino acids: CSAHPGYMNTEAFF. The DNA of the CDR3 is TGCAGTGCTCACCCAGGGTACATGAACACTGAAGCTTTCTTT. The V gene is TRBV20-1, the J gene TRBJ1-1; D is possibly TRBD1 (5 bases). Germline V gene data show CDR1 as DFQATT and CDR2 as SNEGSKA (reference sequence). This CDR3 is built from 14 residues. Trimming took 5 bases from V and 0 from J, leaving 13 bases between them.

Only one count was recorded for this clonotype. The chain combines TRBV2 with TRBJ2-6; a possible D gene is TRBD1 (6 bases). The CDR3 is 18 residues long. CDR1 and CDR2 from the germline V gene are SNHLY and FYNNEI. V lost 6 bases and J lost 0, with 18 bases in between. The CDR3 loop is CASSVDPRQVSGANVLTF. As DNA, the CDR3 is TGTGCCAGCAGCGTAGATCCCCGACAGGTCTCTGGGGCCAACGTCCTGACTTTC.

This clonotype was counted many times. This chain links TRBV12-3 or TRBV12-4 with TRBJ2-7; 8 bases align to TRBD2. The CDR3 extends over 15 amino acids. V lost 1 base to trimming and J lost 0 bases; unmatched junction nucleotides: 2. CDR3 bases: TGTGCCAGCAGTTTAGTAGCGGGAAGCTCCTACGAGCAGTACTTC. Translated, it gives CASSLVAGSSYEQYF.

This clonotype appeared many times. The V gene is TRBV5-1, the J gene TRBJ2-3, with 11 bases aligning to TRBD2. V was clipped by 4 bases and J by 3 bases; unmatched bases: 7. CDR1 is SGHRS, CDR2 YFSETQ, per germline. The CDR3 consists of 16 residues. CDR3 sequence (DNA): TGCGCCAGCAGCCCTGGACTAGCGGGTTTTACAGATACGCAGTATTTT. Amino acid sequence: CASSPGLAGFTDTQYF.

The sample holds many counts of this clonotype. The V call is TRBV20-1, the J call TRBJ1-5; D is possibly TRBD1 (5 bases). The CDR3 is 11 amino acids. Germline CDR1 is DFQATT and CDR2 is SNEGSKA (reference sequence). The ends were cut back, 6 bases at V and 4 bases at J, with 7 bases in the middle. CDR3 coding DNA: TGCAGTGCATCAGGGAATCAGCCCCAGCATTTT. It is translated as CSASGNQPQHF.

This clonotype was seen a few times. The chain joins TRBV7-9 to TRBJ2-7; TRBD2 agrees at 10 bases. Per germline, CDR1 SEHNR and CDR2 FQNEAQ (reference sequence). Germline trimming cut 5 bases from V and 2 bases from J; bases unmatched to any gene: 9. This CDR3 is built from 16 residues. The CDR3 DNA reads as TGTGCCAGCAGCCAGACCCTTAGCGGGAGGACCTACGAGCAGTACTTC. It yields the protein CASSQTLSGRTYEQYF.

The chain carries TRBV18 and TRBJ1-5; 9 bases match TRBD1. The CDR3 totals 15 residues. The junction had 8 bases not matched to a gene; V was cut back by 6 bases and J by 5 bases. CDR1 is KGHSH, CDR2 LQKENI, per germline. The CDR3 region is CASSQLTGGDQPQHF. In DNA form, the CDR3 reads TGTGCCAGCTCCCAACTGACAGGGGGAGATCAGCCCCAGCATTTT.

This clonotype occurred many times. The chain carries TRBV27 and TRBJ2-1; 10 bases are a match to TRBD1. Germline V CDR1 and CDR2: MNHEY, SMNVEV (reference sequence). V shed 6 bases, J shed 13 bases, and the junction held 9 bases outside the gene matches. The CDR3 runs to 13 residues. CDR3 nucleotide sequence: TGTGCCAGCAGGACAGGGGGCGGGCTTGGTCAGTTCTTC. Translation gives CASRTGGGLGQFF.

The chain recombines TRBV18 with TRBJ2-3; TRBD1 aligns across 7 bases. The length of the CDR3 is 15 residues. V was pared by 4 bases and J by 5 bases, with 9 bases of the junction left unmatched. Germline V gene data show CDR1 as KGHSH and CDR2 as LQKENI. The CDR3 region is CASSRGTVERDTQYF. The CDR3 bases are TGTGCCAGCTCACGAGGGACAGTTGAAAGAGATACGCAGTATTTT.

The V and J genes are TRBV20-1 and TRBJ2-1, with D unclear. This CDR3 is 10 amino acids long. V was trimmed by 2 bases and J by 6 bases, leaving 2 bases between them. Germline V gives CDR1 DFQATT, CDR2 SNEGSKA (reference sequence). CDR3 region: CSARINEQFF. CDR3 sequence (DNA): TGCAGTGCTAGAATCAATGAGCAGTTCTTC.

The CDR3 DNA is TGTGCCAGCAATTCTGGGACAGGGCGGCTCTATGGCTACACCTTC. Translating it yields CASNSGTGRLYGYTF. The chain employs TRBV12-3 or TRBV12-4 and TRBJ1-2; 9 bases match TRBD1. Trimming took 7 bases from V and 4 from J; bases not matched to a gene: 10. There are 15 residues in the CDR3.

In this sample, this clonotype turned up many times. The chain has TRBV2 and TRBJ2-1; D uncertain. This CDR3 is 13 amino acids long. Germline V lookup: CDR1 SNHLY, CDR2 FYNNEI. V lost 1 base and J lost 9, with 10 bases in between. The CDR3 DNA reads as TGTGCCAGCAGTGAAGACCAGCGTGGTGAGCAGTTCTTC. Protein: CASSEDQRGEQFF.

This clonotype was found many times. The V call is TRBV24-1, the J call TRBJ2-5, with TRBD2 matching 9 bases. Germline V gives CDR1 KGHDR, CDR2 SFDVKD. This CDR3 spans 15 amino acids. V shed 5 bases, J shed 2 bases, and the junction held 5 bases outside the gene matches. CDR3 in amino acids: CATSAAGGRQETQYF. CDR3 nucleotide sequence: TGTGCCACCAGTGCGGCGGGAGGGAGGCAAGAGACCCAGTACTTC.

This clonotype has at least ten counts. The rearrangement uses TRBV7-9 and TRBJ2-7, with D perhaps matching TRBD1 (6 bases). The V end was cut by 5 bases, the J end by 2 bases, with 10 bases between. The germline CDR1 and CDR2 sequences are SEHNR and FQNEAQ (reference sequence). This CDR3 has 13 residues. CDR3 amino acids: CASSPQGTYEQYF. The CDR3 DNA reads TGTGCCAGCAGCCCACAGGGAACCTACGAGCAGTACTTC.